This T cell receptor beta chain was found in a study of blood T cell repertoires in COVID-19. Per the germline V gene, CDR1 is SNHLY and CDR2 is FYNNEI. The junction had 5 bases not matched to a gene; V was cut back by 6 bases and J by 4 bases. This CDR3 comprises 15 residues. The protocol was immunoSEQ multiplex PCR, while the TCRdb copy is restricted to in-frame clones and leaves out a portion. The table records some 350,000 clones, about nine tenths of them present only once. The chain links TRBV2 to TRBJ2-2; TRBD2 agrees at 10 bases. Sample: peripheral blood. This sequence originates from a woman aged 70-85 years with COVID-19, enrolled during active disease. The CDR3 nucleotides are TGTGCCAGCAGCGACGGACTAGCGGTCACCGGGGAGCTGTTTTTT. Translated: CASSDGLAVTGELFF.